This record looks at one T cell receptor (beta chain) sequence and its context. Its antigen is still unknown. The donors were part of the validation cohort, which consisted of about 130 subjects and was separate from the first cohort of several hundred subjects. Data came from immunoSEQ multiplex PCR; TCRdb stores just in-frame clones and leaves some out. The table includes about 200,000 clones, roughly 82% detected once. The data derive from a study of cytomegalovirus exposure and HLA in healthy donors. Study background: The same platform was used for the 90 to 150 validation repertoires as for the approximately 720 first-cohort repertoires, as reported in a later analysis. The study's findings and limits: According to the study, 150 to 200 TCR beta chains were cytomegalovirus-associated.

The sequencing input was PBMCs. This sequence was found in a woman in her thirties in good health and CMV-seropositive.

This chain's CDR3 is CASRPSGSYEQYF. The CDR3 coding sequence is TGCGCCAGCAGGCCTAGCGGCTCCTACGAGCAGTACTTC. This chain uses TRBV5-1 with TRBJ2-7, with 7 nucleotides matching TRBD2. This CDR3 is built from 13 residues. The ends lost 5 bases at V and 0 bases at J; junction bases unmatched: 2. CDR1 and CDR2 from the germline V gene are SGHRS and YFSETQ.